Each of the 8 T cell receptor beta chains below was sequenced from the same sample in a study of T cell responses to AZD1222 COVID-19 vaccine (TCRdb year 2021). The library was prepared using the immunoSEQ multiplex PCR assay. What TCRdb holds here is the immuneACCESS table cut down to in-frame rearrangements. Part of the clones is not present; checked against another copy, under half of the missing clones reflect an unresolved V gene, and the others are unexplained. The sample table shows about 120,000 clones, and around 88% are seen once. The top ten hold approximately 9.6% of the sample. The label giving this sample's time point can be read as: baseline before first vaccination. The material sequenced was peripheral blood, taken on day 0 of AZD1222 vaccination. The receptors were gathered from an adult in good health.

This clone has only one observation. The CDR3 loop reads CASSQDRVASGSISTQYF. The CDR3 region has the DNA TGTGCCAGCAGCCAAGATCGGGTCGCTAGCGGGAGTATAAGTACGCAGTATTTT. The chain combines TRBV3-1 (or the pseudogene TRBV3-2) with TRBJ2-3, with 10 bases that match TRBD2. The CDR3 loop spans 18 amino acids. The V and J ends lost 0 bases and 8 bases, in that order; junction bases with no gene match: 14. Per germline, CDR1 LGHDT and CDR2 YNNKEL (reference sequence).

CDR3 loop: CASSQQGDYGYTF. CDR3 coding DNA: TGCGCCAGCAGTCAACAGGGGGACTATGGCTACACCTTC. The rearrangement links TRBV23-1 to TRBJ1-2; TRBD1 matches at 7 bases. TRBV23-1 is an ORF for which the function is uncertain. The CDR3 runs 13 residues. J was trimmed by 3 bases and V by 2 bases; bases with no gene match: 0.

This clone was seen once. The rearrangement joins TRBV13 to TRBJ1-2, with TRBD1 identical over 7 bases. Germline trimming cut 5 bases from V and 7 bases from J; bases unmatched to any gene: 13. The germline V gene encodes CDR1 PRHDT and CDR2 FYEKMQ (reference sequence). The CDR3 has 15 amino acids. In DNA form, the CDR3 reads TGTGCCAGCAGCCCCCGGGACAGAGGCATAGTTGGCTACACCTTC. Translation gives CASSPRDRGIVGYTF.

The chain recombines TRBV11-1 with TRBJ2-7; D is unresolved. CDR1 and CDR2 from the germline V gene are SGHAT and FQDESV (reference sequence). V shed 2 bases and J shed 2 bases, with 13 bases lying between them. The CDR3 runs to 15 residues. The CDR3 region is CASSLSFRGPYEQYF. CDR3 in DNA: TGTGCCAGCAGCTTATCATTCCGAGGCCCCTACGAGCAGTACTTC.

This clone was seen just once. This sequence joins TRBV18 and TRBJ1-1; 8 bases match TRBD1. Unmatched junction bases numbered 9, after V lost 5 bases and J lost 1 base. Germline V gives CDR1 KGHSH, CDR2 LQKENI. CDR3 length equals 16 residues. This chain's CDR3 is CASSGQGGITNTEAFF. As DNA, the CDR3 is TGTGCCAGCTCAGGACAGGGTGGCATAACGAACACTGAAGCTTTCTTT.

The rearrangement links TRBV3-1 (or the pseudogene TRBV3-2) to TRBJ1-5, with 8 bases identical to TRBD1. The CDR3 is 14 amino acids. Unmatched junction bases numbered 7, after V lost 5 bases and J lost 7 bases. Germline V gene sequence: CDR1 LGHDT, CDR2 YNNKEL (reference sequence). The CDR3 protein is CASSGSTGVQPQHF. In DNA, the CDR3 is TGTGCCAGCAGCGGATCGACAGGGGTACAGCCCCAGCATTTT.

V gene TRBV18 combines with J gene TRBJ2-5; D could derive from TRBD1 or TRBD2 (5 bases each). Germline-derived CDR1 and CDR2 are KGHSH and LQKENI. V lost 3 bases, J lost 7 bases, and 21 bases lay in between. The CDR3 contains 16 residues. Here the CDR3 DNA reads TGTGCCAGCTCACCGTCTGGGACGCGGGTTGTAGGGACCCAGTACTTC. Amino acid sequence: CASSPSGTRVVGTQYF.

The rearrangement joins TRBV28 to TRBJ2-7; 7 nucleotides match TRBD1. This CDR3 is 13 amino acids long. The V segment lost 5 bases and the J segment 5 bases; nucleotides outside the gene matches: 6. The germline gives CDR1 MDHEN, CDR2 SYDVKM. The DNA of the CDR3 is TGTGCCAGCAGTCCACAGGGGCCGGACGAGCAGTACTTC. It yields the protein CASSPQGPDEQYF.